This T cell receptor beta chain was obtained from a study of blood T cell repertoires in COVID-19. Overall study: Italy, Spain and the United States were the sources of the convalescent and acute COVID-19 samples. PBMCs, B-cell-depleted T cells, or T cells were the source of the cDNA or gDNA that made up the material.

V gave up 0 bases and J gave up 5 bases; unmatched junction bases: 5. Germline V gives CDR1 SGHDT, CDR2 YYEEEE. This CDR3 region has 15 residues. Assay: immunoSEQ multiplex PCR; the TCRdb copy retains only in-frame clones and omits some. Of more than 200,000 clones listed, 85% to 95% are singletons. Sequencing was carried out using PBMCs or T cells enriched from blood (not recorded which). The sequence was collected from a woman aged 18-30 years who had recovered from COVID-19. V is TRBV5-6 and J is TRBJ1-2; TRBD1 matches 9 bases. The CDR3: CASSLGSGTGYGYTF. The DNA for the CDR3 is TGTGCCAGCAGCTTGGGATCCGGGACAGGGTATGGCTACACCTTC.